The 4 T cell receptor beta chains listed next were all sequenced from one sample in a study of cytomegalovirus exposure and HLA in healthy donors. Both 60 Vbeta primers and 13 Jbeta primers went into the PCR. Here immunoSEQ multiplex PCR was the method, and the copy in TCRdb shows in-frame clones only, minus some. The repertoire consists of approximately 83,000 clones, with 65% to 85% occurring once and the leading ten covering roughly 2%. The sample comprised PBMCs. Receptor source: a man between 18 and 35 years old in good health and CMV-seronegative.

The chain combines TRBV6-1 with TRBJ2-7; TRBD1 matches at 7 bases. The V and J ends lost 10 bases and 6 bases, in that order; junction bases with no gene match: 15. The CDR3 consists of 14 residues. Germline CDR1 is MNHNS and CDR2 is SASEGT. The DNA for the CDR3 is TGTGCCACCCAGAACGGGCTCGACAGGGCCGAGCAGTACTTC. The encoded protein is CATQNGLDRAEQYF.

In DNA, the CDR3 is TGTGCCAGCAGCTTCAGGGGGGCCAATCAGCCCCAGCATTTT. Amino acid sequence: CASSFRGANQPQHF. The chain combines TRBV13 with TRBJ1-5; 7 nucleotides align to TRBD1. Germline values: CDR1 PRHDT, CDR2 FYEKMQ (reference sequence). This CDR3 region has 14 residues. Losses at the gene ends were 3 bases for V and 3 bases for J; bases not matched to a gene: 2.

The CDR3 protein is CASSSRGRGANVLTF. For the CDR3, the DNA is TGTGCCAGCAGCTCCAGGGGGCGTGGGGCCAACGTCCTGACTTTC. The chain couples TRBV11-2 to TRBJ2-6, with 8 positions matching TRBD1. V lost 4 bases, J lost 3 bases, and 2 bases stayed unmatched. Per the germline V gene, CDR1 is SGHAT and CDR2 is FQNNGV. The CDR3 is 15 residues long.

The chain couples TRBV9 to TRBJ2-4, with TRBD1 matching over 10 bases. V lost 3 bases and J lost 2; bases outside the gene matches: 5. CDR1 and CDR2 (germline): SGDLS, YYNGEE. CDR3 length equals 16 residues. Written as DNA, the CDR3 is TGTGCCAGCAGCGACGGACAGGGGGGACCCAAAAACATTCAGTACTTC. It encodes CASSDGQGGPKNIQYF.